A selection of T cell receptor beta chains follows, all from one sample in a study of vaccination and CD4 T cells after COVID-19. No antigen has been assigned to these receptors. TCRdb analysed the PCR reads with MiXCR anew, one entry per CDR3 protein. The table includes 15,000 to 20,000 distinct CDR3 sequences, around a third detected once. Sequencing input: cultured CD4+ T cells from blood. These receptors came from a human donor with COVID-19. The CDR3 runs from the conserved cysteine through the conserved F or W. A D gene is named only where the DNA matches it firmly. Clone size, where shown, is once, few, many, or a class for clones that have expanded.

V gene	clone size	J gene	D gene	CDR3 DNA	CDR3 protein
TRBV24-1	NA	TRBJ2-3	TRBD2	TGTGCCACCAGTGACCCCCTAGCGGGGAGCACAGATACGCAGTATTTT	CATSDPLAGSTDTQYF
TRBV4-1	few	TRBJ1-2	TRBD1	TGCGCCAGCAGCCAGGGAGGGGGCGCTTTCGGTGGCTACACCTTC	CASSQGGGAFGGYTF
TRBV12-3/TRBV12-4	NA	TRBJ1-2	NA	TGTGCCAGCAGTTTATTTCGGGACACCTATGGCTGCACCTTC	CASSLFRDTYGCTF
TRBV30	NA	TRBJ1-2	TRBD1	TGTGCCTGGGGGACAGGGGCTAACTATGGCTACACCTTC	CAWGTGANYGYTF
TRBV6-2/TRBV6-3	NA	TRBJ2-3	NA	TGTGCCAGCGGTCAGTTTGGGACAGATACGCAGTATTTT	CASGQFGTDTQYF
TRBV11-3	few	TRBJ1-2	TRBD1	TGTGCCAGCAGCTTAGAGGCCCTCGGGACAGGGGCGAACTATGGCTACACCTTC	CASSLEALGTGANYGYTF
TRBV12-3/TRBV12-4	few	TRBJ1-6	TRBD1	TGTGCCAGCAGTCCCCCGGGACAGGGGACCTCTTCACCCCTCCACTTT	CASSPPGQGTSSPLHF
TRBV6-1	NA	TRBJ1-2	NA	TGTGCCAGCAGTGAAAGGTGGGGAATTAACTATGGCTACACCTTC	CASSERWGINYGYTF
TRBV27	NA	TRBJ2-3	NA	TGTGCCAGCAGCCTAGGTTGGGGCAGAGATACGCAGTATTTT	CASSLGWGRDTQYF
TRBV7-9	NA	TRBJ1-1	NA	TGTGCCAGCAGTATCCGAGGCGGCACTGAAGCTTTCTTT	CASSIRGGTEAFF
TRBV10-3	few	TRBJ1-2	NA	TGTGCCATCAGTGAGTCGCAGGACTATGGCTACACCTTC	CAISESQDYGYTF
TRBV7-2	NA	TRBJ2-3	NA	TGTGCCAGCAGCCCCTTCCCCACAGATACGCAGTATTTT	CASSPFPTDTQYF
TRBV6-5	NA	TRBJ2-3	NA	TGTGCCAGCAGTTACCTAGCTTCAGATACGCAGTATTTT	CASSYLASDTQYF
TRBV27	NA	TRBJ1-5	NA	TGTGCCAGCTCAGAAAGGGTGAGCAATCAGCCCCAGCATTTT	CASSERVSNQPQHF
TRBV5-1	NA	TRBJ1-2	NA	TGCGCCAGCAGCCGGGGCGATATCAGAGTTGGTGTGGATGGCTACACCTTC	CASSRGDIRVGVDGYTF
TRBV6-1	NA	TRBJ1-6	NA	TGTGCCAGCAGCCTCTCGCAGACAGCGACGAATTCACCCCTCCACTTT	CASSLSQTATNSPLHF
TRBV20-1	NA	TRBJ1-1	TRBD1	TGCAGTGCTAGTAGAAGAGGGGGCGGGGTCACTGAAGCTTTCTTT	CSASRRGGGVTEAFF
TRBV30	few	TRBJ1-2	NA	TGTGCCTGGAACCCACAGGCAGGAGATGGCTACACCTTC	CAWNPQAGDGYTF
TRBV28	few	TRBJ1-5	NA	TGTGCCAGCAGTCCACGACTCGGGAGCAATCAGCCCCAGCATTTT	CASSPRLGSNQPQHF
TRBV21-1	NA	TRBJ1-2	NA	TGTGCCAGCTTTACAGACAGGACCAACTATGGCTACACCTTC	CASFTDRTNYGYTF
TRBV5-1	NA	TRBJ2-2	TRBD2	TGCGCCAGCAGTCCTAGCGGGGGGGGCCGGGAGCTGTTTTTT	CASSPSGGGRELFF
TRBV20-1	few	TRBJ1-1	NA	TGCAGTGCTTTTGCCCCCGAAGGAGACACTGAAGCTTTCTTT	CSAFAPEGDTEAFF
TRBV30	NA	TRBJ1-4	NA	TGTGCCTGGACAGGGTGGAATGAAAAACTGTTTTTT	CAWTGWNEKLFF
TRBV20-1	few	TRBJ1-2	NA	TGCAGTGCAGCCCCCGGAAGGGCCAACGGCTACACCTTC	CSAAPGRANGYTF